This T cell receptor beta chain was sequenced for a study of T cells after yellow fever vaccination. This clonotype has a count of ten or more. Germline V lookup: CDR1 MNHEY, CDR2 SVGEGT. The V segment lost 4 bases and the J segment 5 bases; nucleotides outside the gene matches: 20. The CDR3 is made up of 20 amino acids. MiXCR, applied by TCRdb to the 5' RACE reads, yields one record per CDR3 protein. The sample records about 170,000 distinct CDR3 sequences, roughly 9.6% being singletons. This specimen was CD8+ T cells sorted from PBMCs, taken 15 days after the yellow fever booster vaccination. This chain links TRBV6-2 or TRBV6-3 with TRBJ2-6, with 7 bases matching TRBD1. The origin of this receptor is a man aged 18 to 29 who received the YFV17D yellow fever vaccine. The CDR3 region has the DNA TGTGCCAGCAGTTCCAGGACAGGCCAACCCGTCTGGCCCTGGGCCAACGTCCTGACTTTC. It yields the protein CASSSRTGQPVWPWANVLTF.